One and the same sample provided the 8 T cell receptor beta chains below, sequenced in a study of blood T cell repertoires in COVID-19. Produced via immunoSEQ multiplex PCR; TCRdb's table is partial and in-frame only. This sample has about 180,000 clones, with around 88% found just once. Sample: peripheral blood. The receptor source for this set is a woman in her 30s with acute or convalescent COVID-19.

This clone was counted a single time. V is TRBV12-5 and J is TRBJ2-1, with a tentative D call TRBD2 (6 bases). CDR3 length equals 16 residues. Between the trimmed V and J ends, which lost 5 bases and 6 bases, there was a span of 20 bases. CDR1 LGHNT and CDR2 FRNRAP come from the germline V gene. The CDR3 reads CASGPTRRANGNEQFF. The CDR3 DNA sequence: TGTGCTAGTGGTCCGACCCGGAGGGCCAATGGCAATGAGCAGTTCTTC.

V gene TRBV29-1 combines with J gene TRBJ1-1; D not certain. The CDR3 has 16 amino acids. V was cut by 3 bases and J by 0 bases, with 17 bases left in between. The germline gives CDR1 SQVTM, CDR2 ANQGSEA. Here the CDR3 reads CSVDNVRGRMNTEAFF. CDR3 coding DNA: TGCAGCGTTGACAACGTACGCGGCAGAATGAACACTGAAGCTTTCTTT.

The genes are TRBV28 and TRBJ1-2; D gene ambiguous. The CDR3 runs 15 residues. Trimming left V 6 bases short and J 6 bases short, with 20 bases between. The germline gives CDR1 MDHEN, CDR2 SYDVKM. The CDR3 loop reads CASRSGGLVLHGYTF. In nucleotides, the CDR3 is TGTGCCAGCAGGTCGGGAGGGCTCGTGCTGCATGGCTACACCTTC.

The chain links TRBV9 to TRBJ1-1; no reliable D call. CDR1 is SGDLS, CDR2 YYNGEE, per germline. The V end lost 2 bases, the J end lost 4 bases, and 9 bases lay between the germline ends. This CDR3 region has 13 residues. CDR3 in amino acids: CASSVIPGTEAFF. CDR3 coding DNA: TGTGCCAGCAGCGTTATACCCGGCACTGAAGCTTTCTTT.

The rearrangement joins TRBV6-1 to TRBJ2-1, with 9 bases aligning to TRBD2. V lost 2 bases, J lost 8 bases, and 7 bases stayed unmatched. This CDR3 contains 15 residues. CDR1 and CDR2 from the germline V gene are MNHNS and SASEGT. CDR3 coding DNA: TGTGCCAGCAGTGAATATGATGGCGGGAGGGATGAGCAGTTCTTC. As protein: CASSEYDGGRDEQFF.

The chain couples TRBV28 to TRBJ1-1, with D perhaps TRBD1 (6 bases). Per the germline V gene, CDR1 is MDHEN and CDR2 is SYDVKM. V shed 6 bases and J shed 8 bases, with 10 bases lying between them. The CDR3 extends over 11 amino acids. CDR3 coding DNA: TGTGCCAGCAGAGAAACAGGGGAAGCTTTCTTT. Translating it yields CASRETGEAFF.

This clone turned up a few times. V gene TRBV19 combines with J gene TRBJ1-1; 10 bases map to TRBD1. This CDR3 spans 14 amino acids. Looked up from germline, CDR1 is LNHDA and CDR2 is SQIVND (reference sequence). With V trimmed by 5 bases and J by 11 bases, 11 bases remained unmatched. The CDR3 protein is CASSVTGTGAAAFF. DNA of the CDR3: TGTGCCAGTAGTGTAACCGGGACAGGGGCAGCGGCTTTCTTT. The full variable domain, completed using reference TRBV19 and TRBJ1-1, is DGGITQSPKYLFRKEGQNVTLSCEQNLNHDAMYWYRQDPGQGLRLIYYSQIVNDFQKGDIAEGYSVSREKKESFPLTVTSAQKNPTAFYLCASSVTGTGAAAFFGQGTRLTVV.

The chain couples TRBV9 to TRBJ2-2; D is unresolved. The germline V and J ends were trimmed by 4 bases and 8 bases, with 6 bases remaining between them. CDR1 and CDR2 (germline): SGDLS, YYNGEE. The CDR3 length is 11 residues. In DNA, the CDR3 is TGTGCCAGCAGCCGAGGAGGGGAGCTGTTTTTT. Its translation is CASSRGGELFF.